This T cell receptor (beta chain) originates from a study of T-cell reconstitution after alpha-beta-depleted transplantation in children. Notes on the study in general: A year had passed since transplant, and T-cell counts and diversity by then came mostly from newly produced T cells. After transplant, at about two months, alpha-beta T cells were reportedly derived from several hundred expanded graft clones.

Ten or more counts support this clonotype. Its antigen is still unknown. TCRbeta library preparation incorporated unique molecular identifiers. MiXCR, applied by TCRdb to the PCR reads, yields one record per CDR3 protein. The table lists about 260,000 distinct CDR3 sequences, around a tenth of them singletons. CDR1 is SGHAT, CDR2 FQNNGV, per germline. The trim removed 5 bases at V and 6 bases at J, leaving 10 bases unmatched. This CDR3 spans 16 amino acids. The input for sequencing was peripheral blood, taken 180 days after TCRalphabeta/CD19-depleted stem cell transplant. This clonotype originated in a male patient aged 2-15 years who had a stem cell transplant for chronic granulomatous disease, so the T cells may come from the graft donor. The chain uses TRBV11-2 and TRBJ2-1, with 10 bases lining up with TRBD2. As DNA, the CDR3 is TGTGCCAGCAGCCTAATCCTAGCGGGAGATGGCAATGAGCAGTTCTTC. Amino acid sequence: CASSLILAGDGNEQFF.